The source of this T cell receptor beta chain is a study of cytomegalovirus exposure and HLA in healthy donors (dated by TCRdb to 2015 to 2018). Describing the broader study: The 500 to 700 repertoires of the first cohort and the roughly 110 validation repertoires were produced on the same platform, according to a later analysis. The aim of the study was to test whether cataloging public T cell receptors could identify signatures of past pathogen exposure. A separate validation cohort of roughly 130 different subjects was used in addition to the approximately 610-subject first cohort. The study combined high-throughput TCR immunosequencing, statistical association of individual TCRs with disease status, and machine learning to predict cytomegalovirus infection status.

Overall results and qualifications from the work: While some public TCRs were present in many individuals, most TCR sequences turned up only very rarely across donors. A later analysis had no HLA typing for the validation cohort, so co-occurrence there was scored across all 130 or so repertoires. The classifier was reported to diagnose cytomegalovirus status with high specificity and sensitivity in both the original cohort and the validation cohort. The study listed approximately 150 TCR beta chains as associated with cytomegalovirus. According to the authors, the approach could potentially be generalized to other disease states and immunological phenotypes. Three of the identified cytomegalovirus-associated TCR beta chains were confirmed in vitro to be specific for cytomegalovirus antigens. Subsequent analysis determined that TCRs grouped into clusters in the first cohort also showed a tendency toward co-occurrence across the 120 or so validation repertoires, and 85% to 95% of cluster scores exceeded 0.

Separate from the roughly 700-subject first cohort, the validation cohort of 90 to 150 subjects was the group to which the donors belonged. From the cysteine through the phenylalanine, the CDR3 covers 12 amino acids. Only the CDR3 DNA is retained, 36 bases long and in frame from the first base. CDR1 and CDR2, looked up from the germline V gene, are MDHEN and SYDVKM. About this clone: Its recognized antigen is unknown. A junction boundary mismatches the germline segment, possibly from a read error.

Receptors were amplified or captured by the immunoSEQ multiplex PCR assay. The source study handled its data this way. A statistical classification framework was built for diagnosing cytomegalovirus status from the catalog of TCR beta chain sequences. TCRdb's version of the immuneACCESS table is confined to in-frame rearrangements and falls short of the full clone set. An unresolved V gene accounts for under half of the shortfall where checked; the remainder is of unknown origin. V, J and clone size are taken as reported in that table, and D and trimming were inferred from the DNA itself. Here the sample has 210,000 or so clones; around 88% occur a single time. The leading ten clones occupy 2.5% to 3.5% of the sample.

Sequencing was performed on PBMCs. Recombination linked TRBV28 to TRBJ1-3, with 7 bases matching TRBD1. This TCR was sampled from a woman aged 18-30 years in good health and CMV-seronegative. CDR3 protein: CASRVLSGQINF. The nucleotides read TGTGCCAGCCGGGTATTGTCGGGACAGATTAATTTT. The CDR3 plus the reference TRBV28 and TRBJ1-3 genes for the other parts give the full variable domain: DVKVTQSSRYLVKRTGEKVFLECVQDMDHENMFWYRQDPGLGLRLIYFSYDVKMKEKGDIPEGYSVSREKKERFSLILESASTNQTSMYLCASRVLSGQINFGEGSWLTVV.